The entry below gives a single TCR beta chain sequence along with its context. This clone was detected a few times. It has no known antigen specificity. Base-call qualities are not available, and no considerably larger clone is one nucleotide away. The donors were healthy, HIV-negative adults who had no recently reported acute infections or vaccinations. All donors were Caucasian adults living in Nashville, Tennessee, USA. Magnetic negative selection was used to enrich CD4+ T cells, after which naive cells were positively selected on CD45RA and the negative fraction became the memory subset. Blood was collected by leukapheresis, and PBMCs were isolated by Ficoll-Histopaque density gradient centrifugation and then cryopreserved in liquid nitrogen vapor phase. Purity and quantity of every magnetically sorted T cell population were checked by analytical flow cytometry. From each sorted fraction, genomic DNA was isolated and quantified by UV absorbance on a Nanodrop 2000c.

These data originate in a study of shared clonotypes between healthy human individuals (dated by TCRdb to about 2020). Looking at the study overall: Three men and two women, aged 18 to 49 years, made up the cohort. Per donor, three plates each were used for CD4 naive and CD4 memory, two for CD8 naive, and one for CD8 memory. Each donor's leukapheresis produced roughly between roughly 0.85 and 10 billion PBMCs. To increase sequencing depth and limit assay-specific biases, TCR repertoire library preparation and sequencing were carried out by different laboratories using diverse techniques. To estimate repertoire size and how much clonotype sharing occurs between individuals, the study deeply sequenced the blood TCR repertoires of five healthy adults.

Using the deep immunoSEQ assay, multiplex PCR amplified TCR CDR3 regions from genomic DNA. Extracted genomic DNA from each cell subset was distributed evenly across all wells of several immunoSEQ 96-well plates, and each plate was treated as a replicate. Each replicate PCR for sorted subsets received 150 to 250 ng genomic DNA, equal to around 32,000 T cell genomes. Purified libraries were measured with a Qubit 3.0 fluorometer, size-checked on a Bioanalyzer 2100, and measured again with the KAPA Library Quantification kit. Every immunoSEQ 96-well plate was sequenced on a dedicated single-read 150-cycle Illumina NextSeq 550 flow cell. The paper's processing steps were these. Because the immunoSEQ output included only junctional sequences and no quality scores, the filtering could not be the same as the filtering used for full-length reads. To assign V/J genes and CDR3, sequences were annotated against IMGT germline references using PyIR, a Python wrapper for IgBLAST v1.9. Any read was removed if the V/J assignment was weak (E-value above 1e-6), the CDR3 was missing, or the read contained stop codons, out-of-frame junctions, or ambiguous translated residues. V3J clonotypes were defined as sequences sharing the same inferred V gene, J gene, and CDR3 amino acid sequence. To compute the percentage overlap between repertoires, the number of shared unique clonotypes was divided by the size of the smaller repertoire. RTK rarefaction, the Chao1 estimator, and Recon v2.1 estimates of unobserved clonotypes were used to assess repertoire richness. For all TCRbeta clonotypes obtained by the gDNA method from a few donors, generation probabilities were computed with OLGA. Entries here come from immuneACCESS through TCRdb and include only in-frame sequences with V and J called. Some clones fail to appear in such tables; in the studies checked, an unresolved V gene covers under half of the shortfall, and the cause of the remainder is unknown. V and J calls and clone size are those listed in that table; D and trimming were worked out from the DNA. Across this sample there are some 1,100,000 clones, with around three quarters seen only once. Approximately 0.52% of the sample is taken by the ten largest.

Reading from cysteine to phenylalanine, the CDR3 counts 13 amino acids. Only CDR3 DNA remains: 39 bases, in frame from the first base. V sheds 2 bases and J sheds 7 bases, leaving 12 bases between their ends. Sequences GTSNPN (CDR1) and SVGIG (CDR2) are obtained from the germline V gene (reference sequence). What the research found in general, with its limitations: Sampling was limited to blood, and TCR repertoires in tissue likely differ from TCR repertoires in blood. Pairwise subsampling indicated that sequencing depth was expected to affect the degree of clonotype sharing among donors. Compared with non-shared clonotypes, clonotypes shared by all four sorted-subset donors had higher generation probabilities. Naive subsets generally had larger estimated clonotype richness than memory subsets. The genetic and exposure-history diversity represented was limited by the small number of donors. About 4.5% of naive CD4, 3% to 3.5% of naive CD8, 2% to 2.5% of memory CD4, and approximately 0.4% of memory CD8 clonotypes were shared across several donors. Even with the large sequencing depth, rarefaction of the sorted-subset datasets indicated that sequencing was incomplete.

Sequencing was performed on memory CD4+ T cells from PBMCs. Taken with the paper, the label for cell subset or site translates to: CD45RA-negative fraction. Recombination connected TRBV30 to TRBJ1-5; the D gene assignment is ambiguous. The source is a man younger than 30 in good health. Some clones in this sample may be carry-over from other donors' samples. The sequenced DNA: TGTGCCTGGAGTTCAACCACTCAGCAGCCCCAGCATTTT. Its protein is CAWSSTTQQPQHF.